Presented here are 32 T cell receptor beta chains from one specimen sequenced in a study of blood T cell repertoires in COVID-19. TCRdb's copy holds only in-frame clones and misses some; the assay was immunoSEQ multiplex PCR. The data show about 300,000 clones, roughly 86% seen once. The sequenced sample consisted of PBMCs or T cells enriched from blood (not recorded which). Receptors were obtained from a woman aged 50 to 60 who had been exposed to COVID-19.

J is TRBJ2-1 and V is TRBV4-1; TRBD1 aligns across 12 bases. CDR3 length equals 18 residues. V shed 0 bases, J shed 1 base, and the junction held 4 bases outside the gene matches. CDR1 is MGHRA and CDR2 is YSYEKL in the germline V gene. The CDR3 nucleotides read TGCGCCAGCAGCCAAGATAGGGACAGGGGGCCGTCCTACAATGAGCAGTTCTTC. It is translated as CASSQDRDRGPSYNEQFF.

The V call is TRBV18, the J call TRBJ2-6; D uncertain. With 2 bases removed from V and 4 bases from J, the gap between germline ends came to 9 bases. The CDR3 spans 15 residues. From germline, CDR1 is KGHSH and CDR2 LQKENI. The CDR3 loop is CASSPVGSGANVLTF. The CDR3 bases are TGTGCCAGCTCACCAGTCGGTTCCGGGGCCAACGTCCTGACTTTC.

The chain combines TRBV3-1 (or the pseudogene TRBV3-2) with TRBJ2-3; D perhaps matches TRBD2 (7 bases). The V end lost 0 bases, the J end lost 2 bases, and 18 bases lay between the germline ends. The V gene's germline CDR1 is LGHDT and CDR2 YNNKEL (reference sequence). The CDR3 is 18 amino acids. The CDR3 DNA sequence: TGTGCCAGCAGCCAAGAATCGGGGGGCGGGCCAGCCACAGATACGCAGTATTTT. It encodes CASSQESGGGPATDTQYF.

The chain links TRBV14 to TRBJ1-1, with TRBD1 as a possible D gene (6 bases). Germline CDR1 reads SGHDN; CDR2 reads FVKESK. Trimming stripped 3 bases from V and 6 bases from J, with 14 bases between. CDR3 length: 14 amino acids. CDR3 coding DNA: TGTGCCAGCAGCCATCTCGGACAGAGCCCTGAAGCTTTCTTT. Translation: CASSHLGQSPEAFF. Full variable domain (outside the CDR3, taken from reference TRBV14 and TRBJ1-1): EAGVTQFPSHSVIEKGQTVTLRCDPISGHDNLYWYRRVMGKEIKFLLHFVKESKQDESGMPNNRFLAERTGGTYSTLKVQPAELEDSGVYFCASSHLGQSPEAFFGQGTRLTVV.

The chain joins TRBV6-5 to TRBJ2-2; D is perhaps TRBD2 (6 bases). V dropped 0 bases and J dropped 7 bases, with 15 bases sitting between them. Per germline, CDR1 MNHEY and CDR2 SVGAGI. This CDR3 comprises 16 residues. The CDR3 region has the DNA TGTGCCAGCAGTTACTCATTTAACGGGGGAAGCGGGGAGCTGTTTTTT. Its translation is CASSYSFNGGSGELFF.

J is TRBJ1-2 and V is TRBV28; TRBD1 aligns across 10 bases. The J segment lost 4 bases and the V segment lost 6 bases, leaving 8 bases of the junction unmatched. The CDR3 covers 15 residues. Germline V lookup: CDR1 MDHEN, CDR2 SYDVKM. Written as DNA, the CDR3 is TGTGCCAGCAGCTTCGGGGACAGGGGTCTCTATGGCTACACCTTC. This encodes CASSFGDRGLYGYTF.

This chain uses TRBV5-4 with TRBJ1-6; 7 bases align to TRBD1. The CDR3 has 16 amino acids. Germline CDR1 and CDR2: SGHNT and YYREEE (reference sequence). With 3 bases clipped from V and 0 bases from J, the junction kept 3 bases outside the gene matches. The CDR3 sequence is CASSSRQGSYNSPLHF. CDR3 nucleotides: TGTGCCAGCAGCTCCCGACAGGGCTCCTATAATTCACCCCTCCACTTT.

This sequence joins TRBV5-1 and TRBJ1-2, with D unresolved. Germline CDR1 reads SGHRS; CDR2 reads YFSETQ. With 6 bases removed from V and 8 bases from J, the gap between germline ends came to 17 bases. This CDR3 region has 13 residues. CDR3 amino acids: CASNPSEAGGYTF. DNA of the CDR3: TGCGCCAGCAACCCGTCGGAGGCAGGAGGCTACACCTTC.

The rearrangement uses TRBV2 and TRBJ2-7; D call uncertain. Germline lookup yields CDR1 SNHLY and CDR2 FYNNEI. Trimming stripped 0 bases from V and 5 bases from J, with 11 bases between. CDR3 length equals 14 residues. This CDR3 is CASSEAQVGDEQYF. The CDR3, as DNA: TGTGCCAGCAGTGAAGCCCAGGTTGGCGACGAGCAGTACTTC.

This clone was recorded a few times. The rearrangement joins TRBV11-3 to TRBJ1-2, with TRBD1 matching 7 bases. V was clipped by 5 bases and J by 5 bases; unmatched bases: 11. The CDR3 consists of 15 residues. Germline lookup yields CDR1 SGHNT and CDR2 YENEEA. The DNA for the CDR3 is TGTGCCAGCAGCCTAGGACAGGAGCCTGGTTATGGCTACACCTTC. Translated, it gives CASSLGQEPGYGYTF.

This chain links TRBV6-1 with TRBJ1-5; tentatively, D is TRBD1 (5 bases). V lost 2 bases, J lost 8 bases, and 22 bases lay in between. This CDR3 is 17 amino acids long. Germline V gene data show CDR1 as MNHNS and CDR2 as SASEGT. Here the CDR3 reads CASSERGLERGGKPQHF. The CDR3 region has the DNA TGTGCCAGCAGTGAAAGGGGTCTGGAAAGGGGTGGAAAGCCCCAGCATTTT.

The chain is built from TRBV3-1 (or the pseudogene TRBV3-2) and TRBJ1-1; maybe TRBD1 (6 bases). V gave up 3 bases and J gave up 5 bases, with 10 bases separating them. Germline values: CDR1 LGHDT, CDR2 YNNKEL (reference sequence). The CDR3 runs 13 residues. The CDR3 DNA sequence: TGTGCCAGCAGCCAGGGGGCTAGGACTGAAGCTTTCTTT. Amino acid sequence: CASSQGARTEAFF.

The genes are TRBV5-1 and TRBJ2-3, with D maybe TRBD2 (5 bases). Germline lookup yields CDR1 SGHRS and CDR2 YFSETQ. The CDR3 has 15 amino acids. The V and J ends lost 6 bases and 1 base respectively, with 15 bases between them. The CDR3 DNA is TGCGCCAGCAACCTAGCTTTCCCTGGCACAGATACGCAGTATTTT. It is translated as CASNLAFPGTDTQYF.

The chain recombines TRBV11-2 with TRBJ2-1; the match to TRBD2 covers 8 bases. The V segment lost 4 bases and the J segment 0 bases; nucleotides outside the gene matches: 8. The germline gives CDR1 SGHAT, CDR2 FQNNGV. The CDR3 spans 17 residues. CDR3 residues: CASSSSNLAGSYNEQFF. CDR3 sequence (DNA): TGTGCCAGCAGCTCATCAAACCTAGCGGGCTCCTACAATGAGCAGTTCTTC.

This chain joins TRBV6-1 and TRBJ2-1, with 12 positions matching TRBD1. V dropped 2 bases and J dropped 7; count of bases not matched to a gene: 12. This CDR3 is built from 18 residues. CDR1 is MNHNS, CDR2 SASEGT, per germline. The CDR3, as DNA: TGTGCCAGCAGTGAACAACCTCCGGGACAGGGGGCGCTTAATGAGCAGTTCTTC. It encodes CASSEQPPGQGALNEQFF.

The chain has TRBV30 and TRBJ1-3; no clear D. The CDR3 is made up of 17 amino acids. V gave up 2 bases and J gave up 3 bases, with 20 bases separating them. CDR1 GTSNPN and CDR2 SVGIG come from the germline V gene (reference sequence). In DNA form, the CDR3 reads TGTGCCTGGAGTTCACCTTGGGAGGATTCGGTTGGAAACACCATATATTTT. It encodes CAWSSPWEDSVGNTIYF.

The chain links TRBV11-3 to TRBJ2-2, with D possibly TRBD1 on 6 matching bases. Trimming stripped 5 bases from V and 4 bases from J, with 23 bases between. In germline, CDR1 is SGHNT, CDR2 YENEEA. The CDR3 totals 18 residues. As DNA, the CDR3 is TGTGCCAGCAGCCCTCACCCGGGACACCCTTTGTGCACCGGGGAGCTGTTTTTT. As protein: CASSPHPGHPLCTGELFF.

The V and J genes are TRBV28 and TRBJ1-2; the D is unclear. Germline V CDR1 and CDR2: MDHEN, SYDVKM. V was clipped by 6 bases and J by 3 bases, with 11 bases between them. This CDR3 comprises 13 residues. The CDR3 nucleotides are TGTGCCAGCAGGAAGTCCCGCGACTATGGCTACACCTTC. This codes for CASRKSRDYGYTF.

This chain connects TRBV7-2 to TRBJ2-3; 7 bases map to TRBD1. Trimming removed 5 bases from V and 3 bases from J; junction bases left unmatched: 11. The CDR3 is made up of 16 amino acids. Germline CDR1 and CDR2: SGHTA and FQGNSA. Here the CDR3 DNA reads TGTGCCAGCAGCCAAAACTCAGGGGGTGCGACAGATACGCAGTATTTT. Translating gives CASSQNSGGATDTQYF. Variable domain in full (rest from reference TRBV7-2 and TRBJ2-3): GAGVSQSPSNKVTEKGKDVELRCDPISGHTALYWYRQSLGQGLEFLIYFQGNSAPDKSGLPSDRFSAERTGGSVSTLTIQRTQQEDSAVYLCASSQNSGGATDTQYFGPGTRLTVL.

This clone was seen once. The V gene is TRBV27, the J gene TRBJ1-6, with D unclear. Germline V lookup: CDR1 MNHEY, CDR2 SMNVEV (reference sequence). V lost 6 bases, J lost 10 bases, and 10 bases lay in between. CDR3 size: 12 residues. The CDR3, as DNA: TGTGCCAGCAGAACCTTAACATCACCCCTCCACTTT. Amino acid sequence: CASRTLTSPLHF.

This clone was seen only once. The V call is TRBV18, the J call TRBJ1-1; tentatively, D is TRBD1 (6 bases). Germline V gene sequence: CDR1 KGHSH, CDR2 LQKENI. The CDR3 runs 14 residues. V was pared by 0 bases and J by 5 bases, with 10 bases between. The CDR3 region is CASSPPQGITEAFF. The CDR3 bases are TGTGCCAGCTCACCACCTCAGGGGATTACTGAAGCTTTCTTT.

This clone was picked up one time. The J gene is TRBJ2-7, the V gene TRBV7-6; 7 bases agree with TRBD2. In germline, CDR1 is SGHVS, CDR2 FNYEAQ. The CDR3 loop spans 15 amino acids. V lost 10 bases, J lost 2 bases, and 14 bases stayed unmatched. The CDR3 here is CATSPRGGGPYEQYF. Written as DNA, the CDR3 is TGTGCCACCTCTCCAAGGGGCGGGGGACCCTACGAGCAGTACTTC. The entire variable domain, with the rest obtained from reference TRBV7-6 and TRBJ2-7, is as follows: GAGVSQSPRYKVTKRGQDVALRCDPISGHVSLYWYRQALGQGPEFLTYFNYEAQQDKSGLPNDRFSAERPEGSISTLTIQRTEQRDSAMYRCATSPRGGGPYEQYFGPGTRLTVT.

The rearrangement joins TRBV21-1 to TRBJ1-3; TRBD1 reflects the table's D call only, with no check against the DNA. TRBV21-1 is a pseudogene segment. The CDR3 length is 18 residues. CDR3: CASSKVVSAGASGNTIYF. CDR3 DNA sequence: TGTGCCAGCAGCAAAGTCGTTTCGGCAGGCGCCTCTGGAAACACCATATATTTT.

A word on this clone: This same CDR3 is encoded by further DNA sequences in the sample. The chain links TRBV3-1 (or the pseudogene TRBV3-2) to TRBJ2-7, with D perhaps TRBD2 (5 bases). CDR1 LGHDT and CDR2 YNNKEL come from the germline V gene (reference sequence). This CDR3 spans 16 amino acids. Trimming stripped 0 bases from V and 0 bases from J, with 12 bases between. CDR3 sequence: CASSQDLGGSSYEQYF. In DNA, the CDR3 is TGTGCCAGCAGCCAAGATTTGGGCGGGTCCTCCTACGAGCAGTACTTC.

V usage is TRBV3-1 (or the pseudogene TRBV3-2) and J usage is TRBJ1-1, with D possibly being TRBD1 (5 bases). This CDR3 spans 15 amino acids. V lost 4 bases and J 0 bases, leaving 12 bases between the germline ends. Germline CDR1 and CDR2: LGHDT and YNNKEL (reference sequence). The CDR3 protein is CASSRGAGVNTEAFF. CDR3 bases: TGTGCCAGCAGCCGCGGGGCGGGAGTGAACACTGAAGCTTTCTTT.

V and J are TRBV3-1 (or the pseudogene TRBV3-2) and TRBJ1-1; TRBD1 aligns across 9 bases. The ends lost 4 bases at V and 4 bases at J; junction bases unmatched: 7. The V gene's germline CDR1 is LGHDT and CDR2 YNNKEL (reference sequence). This CDR3 comprises 15 residues. The CDR3 loop is CASSPGTGPTTEAFF. DNA for the CDR3: TGTGCCAGCAGCCCCGGGACAGGGCCTACCACTGAAGCTTTCTTT.

Remarks on this clone: Other nucleotide sequences in the sample specify the same CDR3. The chain employs TRBV5-1 and TRBJ2-7, with 8 nucleotides matching TRBD1. The CDR3 totals 14 residues. The germline gives CDR1 SGHRS, CDR2 YFSETQ. Trimming cost V 2 bases and J 3 bases; bases outside gene matches: 4. CDR3: CASSFGTGLYEQYF. CDR3 coding DNA: TGCGCCAGCAGCTTCGGGACAGGACTCTACGAGCAGTACTTC.

The chain links TRBV29-1 to TRBJ2-3; 9 bases align to TRBD2. CDR3 length equals 17 residues. Germline V gene lookup returns CDR1 SQVTM and CDR2 ANQGSEA. The ends lost 3 bases at V and 9 bases at J; junction bases unmatched: 19. This CDR3 is CSVDLPVSSGGRFTQYF. The CDR3 nucleotides are TGCAGCGTTGACCTACCGGTTAGTAGCGGGGGCCGTTTCACGCAGTATTTT.

The chain is built from TRBV27 and TRBJ1-2; D is unresolved. Trimming left V 8 bases short and J 5 bases short, with 15 bases between. This CDR3 comprises 13 residues. CDR1 and CDR2 (germline): MNHEY, SMNVEV (reference sequence). The CDR3 DNA reads TGTGCCAGCCGACCGGCCGGGGTGTATGGCTACACCTTC. Residues: CASRPAGVYGYTF.

This chain uses TRBV2 with TRBJ1-1, with D unresolved. There are 13 residues in the CDR3. V lost 1 base and J lost 5, with 8 bases in between. The germline V gene has CDR1 SNHLY and CDR2 FYNNEI. CDR3 DNA: TGTGCCAGCAGTGAAGAGCGTGGGACTGAAGCTTTCTTT. It translates to CASSEERGTEAFF.

The rearrangement uses TRBV28 and TRBJ1-2, with TRBD1 identical over 10 bases. This CDR3 has 17 residues. CDR1 is MDHEN and CDR2 is SYDVKM in the germline V gene. V was pared by 2 bases and J by 2 bases, with 8 bases of the junction left unmatched. CDR3 in amino acids: CASSLVTGTGDNYGYTF. In DNA form, the CDR3 reads TGTGCCAGCAGTTTAGTCACCGGGACAGGGGACAACTATGGCTACACCTTC.

The chain employs TRBV19 and TRBJ1-2; 7 nucleotides align to TRBD1. In germline, CDR1 is LNHDA, CDR2 SQIVND (reference sequence). Unmatched junction bases numbered 9, after V lost 4 bases and J lost 4 bases. This CDR3 contains 15 residues. CDR3 bases: TGTGCCAGTAGTAACGAGAGACAGGGAGCCTATGGCTACACCTTC. It is translated as CASSNERQGAYGYTF.